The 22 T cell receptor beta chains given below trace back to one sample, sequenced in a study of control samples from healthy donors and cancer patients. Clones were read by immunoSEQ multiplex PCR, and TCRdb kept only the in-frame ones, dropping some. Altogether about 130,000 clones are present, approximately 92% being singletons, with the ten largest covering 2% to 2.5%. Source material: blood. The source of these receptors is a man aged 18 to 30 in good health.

DNA for the CDR3: TGTGCCAGCAGCTTAGACAGAAATTCACCCCTCCACTTT. Translated: CASSLDRNSPLHF. V is TRBV7-2 and J is TRBJ1-6; D uncertain. V lost 1 base and J 7 bases, leaving 5 bases between the germline ends. CDR3 length: 13 residues. Germline-derived CDR1 and CDR2 are SGHTA and FQGNSA. Together with reference TRBV7-2 and TRBJ1-6, the CDR3 gives the full variable domain: GAGVSQSPSNKVTEKGKDVELRCDPISGHTALYWYRQSLGQGLEFLIYFQGNSAPDKSGLPSDRFSAERTGGSVSTLTIQRTQQEDSAVYLCASSLDRNSPLHFGNGTRLTVT.

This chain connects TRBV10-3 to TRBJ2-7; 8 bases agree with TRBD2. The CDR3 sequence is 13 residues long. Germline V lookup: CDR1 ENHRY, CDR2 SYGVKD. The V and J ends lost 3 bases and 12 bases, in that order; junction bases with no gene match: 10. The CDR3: CAISEGLATTLYV. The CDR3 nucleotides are TGTGCCATCAGTGAAGGACTAGCAACGACGCTGTACGTC.

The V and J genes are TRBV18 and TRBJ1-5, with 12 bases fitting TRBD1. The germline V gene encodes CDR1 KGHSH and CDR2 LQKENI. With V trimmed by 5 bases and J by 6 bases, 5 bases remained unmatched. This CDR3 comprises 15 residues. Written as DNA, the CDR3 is TGTGCCAGCTCAGCCGGGACAGGGGGCACTCAGCCCCAGCATTTT. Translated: CASSAGTGGTQPQHF.

CDR3 residues: CASRDSKSGELFF. Written as DNA, the CDR3 is TGTGCCAGCCGGGACAGTAAGTCCGGGGAGCTGTTTTTT. This rearrangement joins TRBV6-5 to TRBJ2-2, with 7 bases fitting TRBD1. This CDR3 has 13 amino acids. The trim removed 8 bases at V and 6 bases at J, leaving 6 bases unmatched. Germline loops: CDR1 MNHEY, CDR2 SVGAGI.

CDR3 in amino acids: CASSSTSGSLREQYF. The DNA for the CDR3 is TGTGCCAGCAGTTCAACTAGCGGGAGTCTACGGGAGCAGTACTTC. The V call is TRBV9, the J call TRBJ2-7, with 11 bases matching TRBD2. The CDR3 sequence is 15 residues long. The germline V gene has CDR1 SGDLS and CDR2 YYNGEE. J lost 7 bases, V lost 5 bases, and 11 bases had no gene match.

The CDR3 protein is CASRPGVLDQPQHF. CDR3 DNA sequence: TGTGCCAGCAGACCAGGGGTTTTGGATCAGCCCCAGCATTTT. The chain carries TRBV27 and TRBJ1-5; D possibly corresponds to TRBD1 (6 bases). Germline CDR1 reads MNHEY; CDR2 reads SMNVEV (reference sequence). The CDR3 consists of 14 residues. V was cut by 6 bases and J by 5 bases, with 14 bases left in between.

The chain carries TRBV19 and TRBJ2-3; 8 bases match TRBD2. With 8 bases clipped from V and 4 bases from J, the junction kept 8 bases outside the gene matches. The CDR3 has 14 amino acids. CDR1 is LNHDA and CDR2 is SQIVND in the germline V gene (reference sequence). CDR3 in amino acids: CASVEAGVADTQYF. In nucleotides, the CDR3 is TGTGCCAGTGTGGAAGCGGGAGTCGCAGATACGCAGTATTTT.

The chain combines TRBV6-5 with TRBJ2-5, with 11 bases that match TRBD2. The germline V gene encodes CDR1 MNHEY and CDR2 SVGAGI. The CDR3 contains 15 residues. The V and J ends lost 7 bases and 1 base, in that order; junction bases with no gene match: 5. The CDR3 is CASTLLAGGQETQYF. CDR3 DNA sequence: TGTGCCAGCACCCTTCTAGCGGGGGGCCAAGAGACCCAGTACTTC.

The DNA of the CDR3 is TGTGCCAGCAGTTCCCACGGCCAAGAGACCCAGTACTTC. This codes for CASSSHGQETQYF. The rearrangement uses TRBV27 and TRBJ2-5; no definite D call. Germline CDR1 is MNHEY and CDR2 is SMNVEV (reference sequence). V gave up 4 bases and J gave up 1 base, with 7 bases separating them. The CDR3 sequence is 13 residues long.

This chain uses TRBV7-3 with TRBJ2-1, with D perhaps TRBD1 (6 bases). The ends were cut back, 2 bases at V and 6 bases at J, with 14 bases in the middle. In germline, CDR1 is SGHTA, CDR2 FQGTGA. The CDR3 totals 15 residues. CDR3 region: CASSLVGTPFNEQFF. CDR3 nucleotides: TGTGCCAGCAGCTTAGTGGGGACACCTTTCAATGAGCAGTTCTTC. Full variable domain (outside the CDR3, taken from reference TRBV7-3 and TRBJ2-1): GAGVSQTPSNKVTEKGKYVELRCDPISGHTALYWYRQSLGQGPEFLIYFQGTGAADDSGLPNDRFFAVRPEGSVSTLKIQRTERGDSAVYLCASSLVGTPFNEQFFGPGTRLTVL.

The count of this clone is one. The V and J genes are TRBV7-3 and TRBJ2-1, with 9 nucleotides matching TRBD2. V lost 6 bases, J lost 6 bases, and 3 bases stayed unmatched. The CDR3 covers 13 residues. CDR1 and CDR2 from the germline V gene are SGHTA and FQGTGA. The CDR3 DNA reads TGTGCCAGCAGACCAGCGGGAGGCAATGAGCAGTTCTTC. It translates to CASRPAGGNEQFF.

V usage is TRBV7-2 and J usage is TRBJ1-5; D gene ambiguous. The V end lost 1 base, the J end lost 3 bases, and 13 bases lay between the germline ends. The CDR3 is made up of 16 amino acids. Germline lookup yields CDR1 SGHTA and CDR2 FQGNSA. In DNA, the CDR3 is TGTGCCAGCAGCTTAGGGGCGGCAGGCTACAATCAGCCCCAGCATTTT. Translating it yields CASSLGAAGYNQPQHF.

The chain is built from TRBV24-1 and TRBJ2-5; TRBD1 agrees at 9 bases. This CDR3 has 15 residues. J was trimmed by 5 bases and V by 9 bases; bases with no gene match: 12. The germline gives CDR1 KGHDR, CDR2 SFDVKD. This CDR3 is CATRQTGGMEETQYF. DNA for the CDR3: TGTGCCACCCGCCAGACAGGGGGGATGGAGGAGACCCAGTACTTC.

CDR3: CASSYTESGEGVYF. Written as DNA, the CDR3 is TGTGCCAGCAGTTACACTGAGTCTGGGGAGGGGGTATATTTT. The chain employs TRBV6-5 and TRBJ1-3; TRBD1 is a possible D gene (6 bases). V lost 2 bases and J lost 14, with 19 bases in between. Germline assignment: CDR1 MNHEY and CDR2 SVGAGI. The CDR3 covers 14 residues.

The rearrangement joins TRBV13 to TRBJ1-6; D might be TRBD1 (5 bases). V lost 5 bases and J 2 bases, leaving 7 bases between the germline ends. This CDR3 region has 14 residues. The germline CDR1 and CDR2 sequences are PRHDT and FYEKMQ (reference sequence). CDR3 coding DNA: TGTGCCAGCAGCCACAGGACCTATAATTCACCCCTCCACTTT. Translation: CASSHRTYNSPLHF.

CDR3 coding DNA: TGTGCCAGCAGCCGGGTAGGGGACACTAACTATGGCTACACCTTC. This codes for CASSRVGDTNYGYTF. The chain recombines TRBV14 with TRBJ1-2; TRBD1 is a possible D gene (6 bases). The CDR3 length is 15 residues. Germline loops: CDR1 SGHDN, CDR2 FVKESK. With 4 bases removed from V and 0 bases from J, the gap between germline ends came to 12 bases.

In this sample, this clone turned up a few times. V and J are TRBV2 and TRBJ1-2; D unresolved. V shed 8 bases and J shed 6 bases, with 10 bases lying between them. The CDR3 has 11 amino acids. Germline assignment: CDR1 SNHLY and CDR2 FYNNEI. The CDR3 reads CASADWDGYTF. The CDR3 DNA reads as TGTGCCAGCGCCGATTGGGATGGCTACACCTTC.

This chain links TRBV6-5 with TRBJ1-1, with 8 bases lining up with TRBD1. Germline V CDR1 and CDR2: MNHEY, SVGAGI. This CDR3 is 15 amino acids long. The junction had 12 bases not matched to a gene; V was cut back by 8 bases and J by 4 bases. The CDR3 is CASRTGPLGTTEAFF. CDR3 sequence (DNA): TGTGCCAGCCGGACAGGGCCTCTAGGGACCACTGAAGCTTTCTTT.

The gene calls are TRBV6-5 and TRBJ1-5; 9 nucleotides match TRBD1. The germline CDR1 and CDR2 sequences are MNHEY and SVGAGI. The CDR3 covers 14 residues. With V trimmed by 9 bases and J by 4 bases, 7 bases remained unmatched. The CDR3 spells CASKTGGKNQPQHF. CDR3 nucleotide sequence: TGTGCCAGTAAGACAGGGGGGAAGAATCAGCCCCAGCATTTT.

Written as DNA, the CDR3 is TGTGCCAGCAGCGTCGGAGCTGTGGCTAATGAAAAACTGTTTTTT. Translating gives CASSVGAVANEKLFF. This chain connects TRBV9 to TRBJ1-4; D unclear. Germline V lookup: CDR1 SGDLS, CDR2 YYNGEE. V was shortened by 2 bases and J by 3 bases, with 11 bases between the two germline ends. The CDR3 runs to 15 residues. The variable domain in full, completed from reference TRBV9 and TRBJ1-4, reads DSGVTQTPKHLITATGQRVTLRCSPRSGDLSVYWYQQSLDQGLQFLIQYYNGEERAKGNILERFSAQQFPDLHSELNLSSLELGDSALYFCASSVGAVANEKLFFGSGTQLSVL.

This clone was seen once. The CDR3 sequence is CASSLEQVEDEQFF. DNA of the CDR3: TGCGCCAGCAGCTTGGAACAGGTGGAGGATGAGCAGTTCTTC. The chain carries TRBV5-1 and TRBJ2-1; perhaps D is TRBD1 or TRBD2 (5 bases each). The germline gives CDR1 SGHRS, CDR2 YFSETQ. The V and J ends lost 0 bases and 8 bases respectively, with 12 bases between them. The CDR3 loop spans 14 amino acids.

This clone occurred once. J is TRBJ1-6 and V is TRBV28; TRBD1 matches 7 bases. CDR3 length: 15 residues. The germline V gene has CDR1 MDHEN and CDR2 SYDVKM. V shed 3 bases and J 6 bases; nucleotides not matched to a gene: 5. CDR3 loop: CASSLVGTANSPLHF. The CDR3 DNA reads TGTGCCAGCAGTTTGGTAGGGACAGCTAATTCACCCCTCCACTTT.